This T cell receptor beta chain was recorded in a study of T cells in Graves' hyperthyroidism and ophthalmopathy. CDR1 and CDR2 from the germline V gene are SQVTM and ANQGSEA. The CDR3 runs to 12 residues. The V and J ends lost 4 bases and 5 bases, in that order; junction bases with no gene match: 1. TCR beta CDR3 region amplification was performed from RNA transcripts. TCR CDR3 regions were first amplified by RT-PCR with HTBI primers. TCRdb called the multiplex PCR reads again in MiXCR, with one record for every CDR3 protein. The sample has about 300,000 distinct CDR3 sequences; around 17% are singletons. If no ophthalmopathy progression occurred within 18 months, Graves' hyperthyroidism was stable. Extraction of PBMCs used roughly 9.3 ml of fresh peripheral blood. Study-wide results and limits: Blood also contained most expanded thyroid clonotypes above 0.001.

This clonotype was found once. Its specificity is not known. The chain uses TRBV29-1 and TRBJ2-2; 7 bases are shared with TRBD1. Specimen: blood. This receptor was identified in a man younger than 40 with Graves' hyperthyroidism. This CDR3 is CSVVTGTGELFF. The DNA for the CDR3 is TGCAGCGTTGTGACAGGGACCGGGGAGCTGTTTTTT.